The source of this TCR beta chain is a study of HIV-infected patients and healthy controls. On the study more broadly: Early therapy brought no consistent CD8 count shift, though the CD4:CD8 ratio rose a little. Points from the study as a whole: Comparisons were complicated because patients and controls had unequal numbers of distinct sequences. Healthy control repertoires had roughly threefold more distinct CDR3s than untreated HIV+ repertoires, and higher Shannon diversity. Significantly higher mean Gini indices appeared in HIV-infected repertoires, possibly reflecting oligoclonality.

Antiretroviral therapy had run roughly three months, about 14 weeks, before follow-up blood collection. The repertoire came from unfractionated whole blood and reflected all unsorted peripheral T cells. Turning to this clonotype: Its antigen is not known. This may come from a read error, since a much larger clone is one base off.

400 to 550 ng RNA was reverse transcribed with alpha and beta constant-region primers. Separate chain-specific third strand synthesis with multiplexing indices produced the alpha and beta libraries. TCRdb re-called the 5' RACE reads through MiXCR, storing one row per CDR3 protein. The sample includes approximately 5,500 distinct CDR3 sequences, approximately 10% of them seen just once. The length of the CDR3 is 12 residues. Germline V gene lookup returns CDR1 MNHEY and CDR2 SVGAGI. This receptor was taken from an adult with HIV infection. V is TRBV6-5 and J is TRBJ1-4; 9 bases are a match to TRBD1. The sample consisted of blood, taken during antiretroviral therapy. CDR3 sequence: CANSTGQGALFF. The CDR3 nucleotides read TGTGCCAACAGTACGGGACAGGGCGCACTGTTTTTT.